The 30 T cell receptor beta chains listed next were all sequenced from one sample in a study of PD-1 blockade in mismatch repair-deficient tumors. Repertoires were generated with immunoSEQ multiplex PCR, while TCRdb's copy carries only in-frame clones and drops some. Of about 38,000 clones listed, roughly three quarters were seen once; the top ten hold under 25%. This material consisted of peripheral blood, taken 4 weeks after starting pembrolizumab. The receptors were gathered from an adult with mismatch repair-deficient cancer.

The chain links TRBV18 to TRBJ2-5, with 9 bases identical to TRBD1. CDR3 length: 14 residues. The trim removed 7 bases at V and 3 bases at J, leaving 6 bases unmatched. CDR1 is KGHSH and CDR2 is LQKENI in the germline V gene. CDR3 coding DNA: TGTGCCAGCTGCCTGACAGGGGGTGAAGAGACCCAGTACTTC. Amino acids: CASCLTGGEETQYF.

The chain joins TRBV6-6 to TRBJ2-1; D ambiguous. Trimming left V 0 bases short and J 8 bases short, with 14 bases between. The CDR3 spans 15 residues. In germline, CDR1 is MNHNY, CDR2 SVGAGI (reference sequence). The CDR3 DNA reads as TGTGCCAGCAGTTACTCGATCAGCTCCCGGGATGAGCAGTTCTTC. Translating gives CASSYSISSRDEQFF.

This chain uses TRBV10-3 with TRBJ2-3; D possibly corresponds to TRBD2 (6 bases). Germline V gives CDR1 ENHRY, CDR2 SYGVKD. The CDR3 covers 13 residues. Trimming cost V 10 bases and J 1 base, with 12 bases left between them. The CDR3 loop is CATGSPRTDTQYF. CDR3 DNA: TGTGCCACCGGGAGCCCCCGCACAGATACGCAGTATTTT.

V usage is TRBV7-9 and J usage is TRBJ2-5; D may match TRBD1 or TRBD2 (5 bases each). The V end was cut by 2 bases, the J end by 4 bases, with 14 bases between. This CDR3 contains 15 residues. Germline assignment: CDR1 SEHNR and CDR2 FQNEAQ (reference sequence). The CDR3 nucleotides read TGTGCCAGCAGCTTACTTGAGGGGTTCCGAGAGACCCAGTACTTC. Translated: CASSLLEGFRETQYF. Filled out from reference TRBV7-9 and TRBJ2-5, the complete variable domain reads DTGVSQNPRHKITKRGQNVTFRCDPISEHNRLYWYRQTLGQGPEFLTYFQNEAQLEKSRLLSDRFSAERPKGSFSTLEIQRTEQGDSAMYLCASSLLEGFRETQYFGPGTRLLVL.

This clone is a singleton in its sample. CDR3 protein: CASRRQGIGYEQYF. CDR3 coding DNA: TGTGCCAGCAGGAGACAGGGGATTGGGTACGAGCAGTACTTC. V and J are TRBV5-8 and TRBJ2-7; TRBD1 matches 8 bases. The CDR3 totals 14 residues. J was trimmed by 4 bases and V by 5 bases; bases with no gene match: 8. Germline V CDR1 and CDR2: SGHTS, YDEGEE.

In its sample, this clone was seen once. The chain joins TRBV18 to TRBJ2-1; 10 bases agree with TRBD2. The V segment lost 2 bases and the J segment 9 bases; nucleotides outside the gene matches: 16. Germline-derived CDR1 and CDR2 are KGHSH and LQKENI. This CDR3 is 18 amino acids long. The CDR3: CASSPRQVSGRADPEQFF. In nucleotides, the CDR3 is TGTGCCAGCTCACCAAGACAGGTCAGCGGGAGGGCGGACCCTGAGCAGTTCTTC.

The V call is TRBV21-1, the J call TRBJ2-7; the tabulated D call, TRBD2, remains unverified against the DNA. TRBV21-1 is assigned pseudogene status. The CDR3 contains 17 residues. The CDR3 DNA follows: TGTGCCAGCAGCAAGAGAGTTAATGGCGGGAGCGTTAACGAGCAGTACTTC. Translation: CASSKRVNGGSVNEQYF.

This clone came up once. The chain carries TRBV28 and TRBJ2-7; the D gene is possibly TRBD1 (6 bases). Trimming shortened V by 5 bases and J by 3 bases, and 11 bases separated the two germline ends. The CDR3 spans 13 residues. CDR1 and CDR2 (germline): MDHEN, SYDVKM. CDR3 sequence reads: CASSPHRVYEQYF. In DNA form, the CDR3 reads TGTGCCAGCAGTCCTCACAGGGTCTACGAGCAGTACTTC.

Note on this clone: The same CDR3 also results from other DNA sequences found in this sample. The chain combines TRBV5-4 with TRBJ2-5; the D call may be TRBD1 or TRBD2 (5 bases each). The CDR3 spans 14 residues. Trimming took 0 bases from V and 1 from J, leaving 7 bases between them. From germline, CDR1 is SGHNT and CDR2 YYREEE (reference sequence). The CDR3 nucleotides read TGTGCCAGCAGCTTGGGTGGGACCCAAGAGACCCAGTACTTC. Translating it yields CASSLGGTQETQYF.

This clone has more than one count but fewer than ten. The gene calls are TRBV6-1 and TRBJ2-7; 15 bases match TRBD2. CDR3 length equals 19 residues. Germline V gene sequence: CDR1 MNHNS, CDR2 SASEGT. After removal of 2 bases from V and 1 base from J, the junction contained 9 bases not matched to a gene. CDR3 loop: CASSESSGGLAGGSYEQYF. As DNA, the CDR3 is TGTGCCAGCAGTGAATCCAGTGGGGGACTAGCGGGAGGATCCTACGAGCAGTACTTC.

The gene calls are TRBV25-1 and TRBJ2-1; D is perhaps TRBD1 or TRBD2 (6 bases each). There are 13 residues in the CDR3. V gave up 6 bases and J gave up 9 bases, with 15 bases separating them. Germline V CDR1 and CDR2: MGHDK, SYGVNS. In nucleotides, the CDR3 is TGTGCCAGCAGAAACAGGGAAGCGGGTGAGCAGTTCTTC. Amino acid sequence: CASRNREAGEQFF.

The genes are TRBV9 and TRBJ2-1; D gene unclear. Trimming removed 0 bases from V and 3 bases from J, with 13 bases in between. This CDR3 is 16 amino acids long. CDR1 is SGDLS and CDR2 is YYNGEE in the germline V gene. CDR3 sequence: CASSVGRTPIYNEQFF. The CDR3 DNA follows: TGTGCCAGCAGCGTAGGGAGAACACCCATCTACAATGAGCAGTTCTTC. The full variable domain, completed using reference TRBV9 and TRBJ2-1, is DSGVTQTPKHLITATGQRVTLRCSPRSGDLSVYWYQQSLDQGLQFLIQYYNGEERAKGNILERFSAQQFPDLHSELNLSSLELGDSALYFCASSVGRTPIYNEQFFGPGTRLTVL.

The genes are TRBV7-9 and TRBJ1-4; D remains ambiguous. Germline V gene sequence: CDR1 SEHNR, CDR2 FQNEAQ (reference sequence). CDR3 length: 13 residues. Trimming took off 5 bases at V and 8 bases at J, with 12 bases between the two ends. CDR3 in amino acids: CASSPPREEKLFF. CDR3 DNA: TGTGCCAGCAGCCCCCCTCGGGAGGAAAAACTGTTTTTT. Drawing the rest from reference TRBV7-9 and TRBJ1-4, the complete variable domain is DTGVSQNPRHKITKRGQNVTFRCDPISEHNRLYWYRQTLGQGPEFLTYFQNEAQLEKSRLLSDRFSAERPKGSFSTLEIQRTEQGDSAMYLCASSPPREEKLFFGSGTQLSVL.

The V and J genes are TRBV9 and TRBJ2-6, with 7 bases identical to TRBD2. The CDR3 has 13 amino acids. The V and J ends lost 10 bases and 0 bases, in that order; junction bases with no gene match: 1. From germline, CDR1 is SGDLS and CDR2 YYNGEE. The CDR3 sequence is CASGGSGANVLTF. The DNA for the CDR3 is TGTGCCTCGGGGGGCTCTGGGGCCAACGTCCTGACTTTC.

This clone has a single count. A read error may account for a junction end that differs from germline. The chain carries TRBV11-2 and TRBJ2-1; 8 bases match TRBD1. The CDR3 runs to 16 residues. Per germline, CDR1 SGHAT and CDR2 FQNNGV. Here the CDR3 DNA reads TGTGCCAGCAGCATAGACAGGGGCCGAGGCTACAATGAGCAGTTCTTC. It specifies CASSIDRGRGYNEQFF.

The chain couples TRBV15 to TRBJ2-7, with D perhaps given as TRBD1 or TRBD2 (6 bases each). Germline V lookup: CDR1 LNHNV, CDR2 YYDKDF (reference sequence). The CDR3 has 15 amino acids. V gave up 0 bases and J gave up 4 bases, with 13 bases separating them. As DNA, the CDR3 is TGTGCCACCAGCAGAGATCGGGGGCTAGAATACGAGCAGTACTTC. Translated, it gives CATSRDRGLEYEQYF.

V and J are TRBV29-1 and TRBJ2-7; 9 bases map to TRBD1. J was trimmed by 2 bases and V by 5 bases; bases with no gene match: 7. The CDR3 sequence is 14 residues long. Germline V lookup: CDR1 SQVTM, CDR2 ANQGSEA. This CDR3 reads CSVTPTGGPYEQYF. The DNA for the CDR3 is TGCAGCGTTACCCCGACAGGGGGTCCCTACGAGCAGTACTTC.

CDR3 nucleotides: TGTGCCAGCCGTCCCCCGGGGCTCAATGAGCAGTTCTTC. Translating it yields CASRPPGLNEQFF. J is TRBJ2-1 and V is TRBV28; D might be TRBD1 or TRBD2, each matching 5 bases. V was trimmed by 8 bases and J by 6 bases, leaving 14 bases between them. This CDR3 has 13 amino acids. Germline V gene lookup returns CDR1 MDHEN and CDR2 SYDVKM.

A few counts support this clone. The chain employs TRBV5-4 and TRBJ2-1; D is perhaps TRBD1 or TRBD2 (6 bases each). Germline V lookup: CDR1 SGHNT, CDR2 YYREEE (reference sequence). V lost 1 base and J 1 base, leaving 12 bases between the germline ends. The CDR3 is made up of 16 amino acids. CDR3 sequence reads: CASSLWGAGSYNEQFF. In nucleotides, the CDR3 is TGTGCCAGCAGCTTGTGGGGGGCTGGATCCTACAATGAGCAGTTCTTC. The full variable domain, rest sourced from reference TRBV5-4 and TRBJ2-1, is ETGVTQSPTHLIKTRGQQVTLRCSSQSGHNTVSWYQQALGQGPQFIFQYYREEENGRGNFPPRFSGLQFPNYSSELNVNALELDDSALYLCASSLWGAGSYNEQFFGPGTRLTVL.

The rearrangement joins TRBV25-1 to TRBJ1-2; D gene ambiguous. CDR3 length: 13 residues. V was pared by 2 bases and J by 2 bases, with 6 bases between. Germline lookup yields CDR1 MGHDK and CDR2 SYGVNS. The CDR3 protein is CASSEGFNYGYTF. In nucleotides, the CDR3 is TGTGCCAGCAGTGAAGGGTTCAACTATGGCTACACCTTC.

J is TRBJ2-5 and V is TRBV11-2; 11 bases fit TRBD2. Unmatched junction bases numbered 3, after V lost 5 bases and J lost 4 bases. The CDR3 spans 14 residues. Germline V lookup: CDR1 SGHAT, CDR2 FQNNGV. CDR3 in amino acids: CASSPGLAGETQYF. The CDR3 DNA sequence: TGTGCCAGCAGCCCAGGACTAGCGGGAGAGACCCAGTACTTC.

This clone is deemed large. For the CDR3, the DNA is TGCGCCACCGAGGGACCCCCCGGGGATGAGCAGTTCTTC. Translated: CATEGPPGDEQFF. J is TRBJ2-1 and V is TRBV10-2, with D tentatively TRBD1 or TRBD2 (5 bases each). The CDR3 length is 13 residues. CDR1 WSHSY and CDR2 SAAADI come from the germline V gene. Trimming removed 10 bases from V and 8 bases from J, with 18 bases in between.

This chain uses TRBV19 with TRBJ1-1; D unresolved. V dropped 5 bases and J dropped 1 base, with 11 bases sitting between them. This CDR3 spans 14 amino acids. Germline V gene lookup returns CDR1 LNHDA and CDR2 SQIVND (reference sequence). CDR3: CASSLNNRNTEAFF. CDR3 nucleotides: TGTGCCAGTAGTCTAAATAACAGGAACACTGAAGCTTTCTTT.

The chain is built from TRBV15 and TRBJ1-1, with D unresolved. Trimming removed 0 bases at V and 1 base at J, with 6 bases between. The germline gives CDR1 LNHNV, CDR2 YYDKDF (reference sequence). This CDR3 contains 14 residues. CDR3 bases: TGTGCCACCAGCAGAGACAGGACGAACACTGAAGCTTTCTTT. Translation gives CATSRDRTNTEAFF.

This chain links TRBV5-1 with TRBJ2-2; 7 nucleotides align to TRBD1. Germline V lookup: CDR1 SGHRS, CDR2 YFSETQ. The CDR3 consists of 14 residues. The CDR3 DNA reads TGCGCTACACAGGGGACGAGGAACACCGGGGAGCTGTTTTTT. Amino acid sequence: CATQGTRNTGELFF.

The V gene is TRBV28, the J gene TRBJ2-7, with 9 positions matching TRBD1. V lost 6 bases to trimming and J lost 6 bases; unmatched junction nucleotides: 9. Germline CDR1 is MDHEN and CDR2 is SYDVKM. This CDR3 contains 14 residues. CDR3 in amino acids: CASRHGTGYGEQYF. The CDR3 region has the DNA TGTGCCAGCAGGCACGGGACAGGGTACGGCGAGCAGTACTTC.

The V call is TRBV5-5, the J call TRBJ2-1; D is unresolved. V lost 0 bases and J 0 bases, leaving 10 bases between the germline ends. Germline CDR1 reads SGHKS; CDR2 reads YYEKEE (reference sequence). This CDR3 has 16 amino acids. CDR3 residues: CASSLEGTSSYNEQFF. The CDR3, as DNA: TGTGCCAGCAGCTTGGAGGGTACAAGCTCCTACAATGAGCAGTTCTTC.

V is TRBV9 and J is TRBJ2-5, with D tentatively TRBD1 or TRBD2 (5 bases each). Germline V CDR1 and CDR2: SGDLS, YYNGEE. The CDR3 covers 15 residues. V was shortened by 3 bases and J by 4 bases, with 16 bases between the two germline ends. DNA for the CDR3: TGTGCCAGCAGCGGTGGACACGCAGGAGGAGAGACCCAGTACTTC. It specifies CASSGGHAGGETQYF.

The chain links TRBV7-9 to TRBJ1-2; perhaps TRBD1 as D (5 bases). Between the trimmed V and J ends, which lost 4 bases and 4 bases, there was a span of 13 bases. CDR1 is SEHNR and CDR2 is FQNEAQ in the germline V gene (reference sequence). CDR3 size: 14 residues. CDR3 DNA sequence: TGTGCCAGCAGCTCGACGACAGCGAGCTATGGCTACACCTTC. As protein: CASSSTTASYGYTF. Filled out from reference TRBV7-9 and TRBJ1-2, the complete variable domain reads DTGVSQNPRHKITKRGQNVTFRCDPISEHNRLYWYRQTLGQGPEFLTYFQNEAQLEKSRLLSDRFSAERPKGSFSTLEIQRTEQGDSAMYLCASSSTTASYGYTFGSGTRLTVV.

The count of this clone is one. The chain couples TRBV9 to TRBJ2-2; D gene ambiguous. Germline loops: CDR1 SGDLS, CDR2 YYNGEE. Between the trimmed V and J ends, which lost 0 bases and 6 bases, there was a span of 6 bases. The CDR3 totals 13 residues. In nucleotides, the CDR3 is TGTGCCAGCAGCGTAGCAGCCGCCGGGGAGCTGTTTTTT. It specifies CASSVAAAGELFF.